This T cell receptor (beta chain) was documented in a study of memory CD4+ T cells and cytomegalovirus serostatus. Details on this clone: Its antigen remains unknown.

Looked up from germline, CDR1 is MGHDK and CDR2 is SYGVNS. Trimming removed 5 bases from V and 0 bases from J, with 8 bases in between. This CDR3 is 14 amino acids long. Single viable CD3+CD4+CD8-CD45RO+ cells were sorted as the memory CD4+ T cells. Study-wide points: Suggested: most of the CMV-linked TCR signature lies in CD4+ memory cells. Median bootstrapped AUC for CMV status was approximately 0.96 originally, about 0.9 US-trained.

The table came from immunoSEQ multiplex PCR; TCRdb's copy has only in-frame clones and leaves some out. The sample carries 52,000 or so clones, roughly four fifths recorded once. V is TRBV25-1 and J is TRBJ1-3; D not certain. The source is an adult in good health and CMV-seronegative. Sequencing was performed on memory CD4+ T cells from blood. CDR3 sequence (DNA): TGTGCCAGCAGTTCCCCCAGCTCTGGAAACACCATATATTTT. Its translation: CASSSPSSGNTIYF. Full variable domain (missing parts from reference TRBV25-1 and TRBJ1-3): EADIYQTPRYLVIGTGKKITLECSQTMGHDKMYWYQQDPGMELHLIHYSYGVNSTEKGDLSSESTVSRIRTEHFPLTLESARPSHTSQYLCASSSPSSGNTIYFGEGSWLTVV.